This TCR beta chain was documented in a study of glioma-infiltrating T cells. General observations from the study: Signature shared blood CDR3 motifs were enriched in low-divergence and depleted in high-divergence patients. Very few CDR3 sequences were shared between tissue and blood.

V was shortened by 5 bases and J by 3 bases, with 11 bases between the two germline ends. The CDR3 contains 13 residues. Germline CDR1 reads LNHDA; CDR2 reads SQIVND (reference sequence). Using RNA template, CDR3s of TCR alpha and beta were amplified with iRepertoire arm-PCR. One-step reverse transcription and amplification started from approximately 100-400 ng of tissue mRNA or PBMC total RNA. TCRdb processed the multiplex PCR reads anew with MiXCR; each CDR3 protein has one entry. Here the sample spans 300,000 to 450,000 distinct CDR3 sequences, more than 35% being singletons. A few counts support this clonotype. The antigen is unknown.

Sample: glioma tissue, nonneoplastic brain tissue, or PBMCs (not recorded which). This TCR derives from a human donor with low-grade glioma or glioblastoma, undergoing nonglioma brain surgery, or in good health (not recorded which). This chain links TRBV19 with TRBJ2-7; no clear D. Here the CDR3 DNA reads TGTGCCAGTAGTGTATCAACTAACTACGAGCAGTACTTC. Its protein is CASSVSTNYEQYF. The whole variable domain, remainder taken from reference TRBV19 and TRBJ2-7, is DGGITQSPKYLFRKEGQNVTLSCEQNLNHDAMYWYRQDPGQGLRLIYYSQIVNDFQKGDIAEGYSVSREKKESFPLTVTSAQKNPTAFYLCASSVSTNYEQYFGPGTRLTVT.